Below, 15 T cell receptor beta chains from the same sample are listed, as sequenced in a study of cytomegalovirus exposure and HLA in healthy donors. The PCR contained 60 Vbeta and 13 Jbeta primers. Sequencing was performed with immunoSEQ multiplex PCR; in TCRdb, only in-frame clones are kept and a portion is missing. The sample includes around 130,000 clones, around 70% of them seen just once. Sequencing was done on a sample of PBMCs. Source of these receptors: a man aged 25 to 40 in good health and CMV-seronegative.

This rearrangement joins TRBV6-1 to TRBJ2-7; 7 nucleotides agree with TRBD2. Germline lookup yields CDR1 MNHNS and CDR2 SASEGT. The V and J ends lost 7 bases and 9 bases, in that order; junction bases with no gene match: 15. This CDR3 is 14 amino acids long. CDR3 loop: CASTRAGPRGMQYF. The DNA for the CDR3 is TGTGCCAGCACTCGAGCGGGACCTCGAGGTATGCAGTACTTC.

The chain joins TRBV28 to TRBJ2-5, with 8 positions matching TRBD2. The CDR3 runs 14 residues. Germline lookup yields CDR1 MDHEN and CDR2 SYDVKM. With V trimmed by 8 bases and J by 2 bases, 7 bases remained unmatched. CDR3 protein: CASGAGDEQETQYF. CDR3 nucleotide sequence: TGTGCCAGCGGAGCGGGGGATGAACAAGAGACCCAGTACTTC.

As concerns this clone: A read error may produce the germline difference seen at one junction end. The chain joins TRBV7-7 to TRBJ2-1; a possible D gene is TRBD1 (5 bases). The CDR3 consists of 15 residues. The germline V gene encodes CDR1 SSHAT and CDR2 FNYEAQ (reference sequence). CDR3: CASSLDKTDYNEQFF. The DNA of the CDR3 is TGTGCTAGCAGCTTAGACAAGACAGACTACAATGAGCAGTTCTTC.

The rearrangement uses TRBV2 and TRBJ1-6; D not certain. The CDR3 covers 17 residues. CDR1 and CDR2 from the germline V gene are SNHLY and FYNNEI. Trimming removed 0 bases at V and 1 base at J, with 10 bases between. This chain's CDR3 is CASSEAPRQSYNSPLHF. CDR3 DNA sequence: TGTGCCAGCAGTGAAGCCCCCAGGCAATCCTATAATTCACCCCTCCACTTT. Complete variable domain (other parts from reference TRBV2 and TRBJ1-6): EPEVTQTPSHQVTQMGQEVILRCVPISNHLYFYWYRQILGQKVEFLVSFYNNEISEKSEIFDDQFSVERPDGSNFTLKIRSTKLEDSAMYFCASSEAPRQSYNSPLHFGNGTRLTVT.

V usage is TRBV6-5 and J usage is TRBJ2-1; 7 nucleotides align to TRBD2. The CDR3 is 15 residues long. J was trimmed by 7 bases and V by 5 bases; bases with no gene match: 11. Germline loops: CDR1 MNHEY, CDR2 SVGAGI. The CDR3 is CASSGGLAERNEQFF. The CDR3 coding sequence is TGTGCCAGCAGTGGAGGTCTAGCGGAGAGGAATGAGCAGTTCTTC.

The V and J genes are TRBV7-2 and TRBJ2-7, with D possibly being TRBD1 (5 bases). Germline V lookup: CDR1 SGHTA, CDR2 FQGNSA. V was trimmed by 4 bases and J by 3 bases, leaving 19 bases between them. The CDR3 spans 16 residues. As DNA, the CDR3 is TGTGCCAGCAGCTCCGCACAGGTCACAAGAGGCTACGAGCAGTACTTC. The encoded protein is CASSSAQVTRGYEQYF.

This clone was seen only a few times. The J gene is TRBJ2-3, the V gene TRBV7-2; D gene ambiguous. The CDR3 is made up of 12 amino acids. Deletions cut 8 bases from V and 2 bases from J, with 8 bases between. Per the germline V gene, CDR1 is SGHTA and CDR2 is FQGNSA. CDR3: CASSTTTDTQYF. In nucleotides, the CDR3 is TGTGCCAGCTCCACAACCACAGATACGCAGTATTTT.

The rearrangement uses TRBV5-5 and TRBJ1-2; possibly TRBD1 for D (6 bases). This CDR3 comprises 12 residues. With 3 bases removed from V and 5 bases from J, the gap between germline ends came to 8 bases. Per the germline V gene, CDR1 is SGHKS and CDR2 is YYEKEE (reference sequence). The CDR3 protein is CASSYGQYGYTF. Written as DNA, the CDR3 is TGTGCCAGCAGCTATGGACAGTATGGCTACACCTTC.

This chain uses TRBV6-6 with TRBJ2-1, with D perhaps TRBD2 (6 bases). The germline V gene has CDR1 MNHNY and CDR2 SVGAGI (reference sequence). The length of the CDR3 is 10 residues. Trimming removed 7 bases from V and 10 bases from J, with 8 bases in between. Here the CDR3 reads CASTGDEQFF. In DNA form, the CDR3 reads TGTGCCAGCACGGGGGACGAGCAGTTCTTC.

The J gene is TRBJ1-5, the V gene TRBV27, with a possible D match to TRBD1 (6 bases). Trimming cost V 8 bases and J 4 bases, with 21 bases left between them. From germline, CDR1 is MNHEY and CDR2 SMNVEV (reference sequence). CDR3 length: 16 amino acids. This CDR3 reads CASSTSGGEKNQPQHF. DNA for the CDR3: TGTGCCAGCTCCACTTCGGGGGGCGAGAAGAATCAGCCCCAGCATTTT.

This clone was counted only a few times. The V call is TRBV5-1, the J call TRBJ1-6; D ambiguous. The ends were cut back, 4 bases at V and 5 bases at J, with 13 bases in the middle. CDR1 is SGHRS, CDR2 YFSETQ, per germline. This CDR3 is 15 amino acids long. The CDR3 DNA is TGCGCCAGCAGCGTGGCGGGTGTCGATAATTCACCCCTCCACTTT. The encoded protein is CASSVAGVDNSPLHF.

The genes are TRBV5-1 and TRBJ1-1, with D possibly being TRBD1 (6 bases). This CDR3 region has 16 residues. With 4 bases removed from V and 0 bases from J, the gap between germline ends came to 16 bases. The germline V gene has CDR1 SGHRS and CDR2 YFSETQ. The CDR3 protein is CASSVQGERMNTEAFF. In DNA, the CDR3 is TGCGCCAGCAGCGTACAGGGAGAACGAATGAACACTGAAGCTTTCTTT.

The rearrangement joins TRBV5-6 to TRBJ2-1, with D possibly matching TRBD1 (6 bases). The CDR3 length is 13 residues. The V gene's germline CDR1 is SGHDT and CDR2 YYEEEE. V was shortened by 2 bases and J by 8 bases, with 11 bases between the two germline ends. The CDR3 DNA is TGTGCCAGCAGCTTACAGGACAGCGATGAGCAGTTCTTC. Encoded protein: CASSLQDSDEQFF.

The chain has TRBV6-1 and TRBJ2-1; 8 bases agree with TRBD2. Trimming took 1 base from V and 13 from J; bases not matched to a gene: 12. The CDR3 has 15 amino acids. Germline loops: CDR1 MNHNS, CDR2 SASEGT. The CDR3 region has the DNA TGTGCCAGCAGTGAAGGCTCTCTAGCGGGCAGGGTACAGTTCTTC. Its protein product is CASSEGSLAGRVQFF.

DNA of the CDR3: TGTGCCAGCAGCCGTCTAGCGGGAGGGTACGAGCAGTACTTC. It specifies CASSRLAGGYEQYF. This chain uses TRBV14 with TRBJ2-7; the match to TRBD2 covers 12 bases. J gave up 4 bases and V 4 bases, and 2 bases lay outside the gene matches. This CDR3 is built from 14 residues. CDR1 SGHDN and CDR2 FVKESK come from the germline V gene.